The 20 T cell receptor beta chains below were found in one sample sequenced in a study of T cell changes during pregnancy in multiple sclerosis. Profiling relied on immunoSEQ multiplex PCR, and the TCRdb table lists in-frame clones only, not all of them. The sample has approximately 90,000 clones; approximately 90% are singletons. The sample consisted of peripheral blood, taken in the first trimester of pregnancy. Receptors originate from a female donor with multiple sclerosis, enrolled in a pregnancy study.

This chain links TRBV18 with TRBJ1-1; D ambiguous. The germline V gene encodes CDR1 KGHSH and CDR2 LQKENI. V shed 1 base and J shed 0 bases, with 9 bases lying between them. This CDR3 region has 15 residues. CDR3 sequence reads: CASSPRADMNTEAFF. The CDR3 DNA reads TGTGCCAGCTCACCACGGGCAGACATGAACACTGAAGCTTTCTTT.

This clone was picked up a small number of times. The rearrangement uses TRBV27 and TRBJ1-2; 8 nucleotides match TRBD1. Germline assignment: CDR1 MNHEY and CDR2 SMNVEV (reference sequence). The CDR3 covers 14 residues. With 5 bases clipped from V and 3 bases from J, the junction kept 5 bases outside the gene matches. Written as DNA, the CDR3 is TGTGCCAGCAGTCCGGCGGACAGGGACTATGGCTACACCTTC. Its protein product is CASSPADRDYGYTF.

The genes are TRBV6-5 and TRBJ1-1; no clear D. Per the germline V gene, CDR1 is MNHEY and CDR2 is SVGAGI. CDR3 length: 15 residues. The V gene lost 4 bases and the J gene lost 4 bases, with 16 bases spanning the gap. The CDR3 DNA sequence: TGTGCCAGCAGTTCCCTCGAGGGAGGGCGCACTGAAGCTTTCTTT. It is translated as CASSSLEGGRTEAFF.

This chain joins TRBV2 and TRBJ1-1; the match to TRBD1 covers 7 bases. Germline trimming cut 1 base from V and 4 bases from J; bases unmatched to any gene: 0. CDR1 SNHLY and CDR2 FYNNEI come from the germline V gene. The CDR3 length is 13 residues. CDR3 DNA: TGTGCCAGCAGTGAAGAGGGGGCCACTGAAGCTTTCTTT. Translation: CASSEEGATEAFF.

The chain uses TRBV7-9 and TRBJ2-7; D might be TRBD2 (5 bases). Per the germline V gene, CDR1 is SEHNR and CDR2 is FQNEAQ (reference sequence). CDR3 length: 15 residues. V lost 0 bases and J lost 0, with 9 bases in between. DNA of the CDR3: TGTGCCAGCAGCTTAGCTCCGGGATTCTCCTACGAGCAGTACTTC. Protein product: CASSLAPGFSYEQYF.

V gene TRBV28 combines with J gene TRBJ2-2; 10 nucleotides agree with TRBD2. J lost 6 bases, V lost 3 bases, and 4 bases had no gene match. This CDR3 spans 15 amino acids. CDR1 MDHEN and CDR2 SYDVKM come from the germline V gene. The CDR3: CASSFKAGGPGELFF. As DNA, the CDR3 is TGTGCCAGCAGTTTCAAAGCGGGAGGGCCCGGGGAGCTGTTTTTT.

This clone was counted only a few times. This chain joins TRBV5-6 and TRBJ1-6, with D perhaps TRBD1 (5 bases). The CDR3 is 15 amino acids. Trimming took off 4 bases at V and 9 bases at J, with 17 bases between the two ends. Germline assignment: CDR1 SGHDT and CDR2 YYEEEE. This chain's CDR3 is CASSPVRTKGSPLHF. The CDR3, as DNA: TGTGCCAGCAGCCCGGTCCGGACAAAAGGTTCACCCCTCCACTTT.

This clone was counted between two and nine times. The gene calls are TRBV5-6 and TRBJ1-1; unclear D gene. Trimming took 2 bases from V and 5 from J, leaving 10 bases between them. The germline gives CDR1 SGHDT, CDR2 YYEEEE. The CDR3 spans 13 residues. This chain's CDR3 is CASSFWADTEAFF. Here the CDR3 DNA reads TGTGCCAGCAGCTTTTGGGCAGATACTGAAGCTTTCTTT.

The chain employs TRBV19 and TRBJ1-1; 7 bases are a match to TRBD1. Germline assignment: CDR1 LNHDA and CDR2 SQIVND (reference sequence). The ends lost 7 bases at V and 1 base at J; junction bases unmatched: 9. The CDR3 covers 15 residues. CDR3 nucleotides: TGTGCCAGTATTCCCAGACAGGGAGCGAACACTGAAGCTTTCTTT. Amino acids: CASIPRQGANTEAFF.

V and J are TRBV9 and TRBJ2-5; perhaps TRBD2 as D (5 bases). The CDR3 sequence is 15 residues long. V lost 4 bases and J 5 bases, leaving 18 bases between the germline ends. Germline assignment: CDR1 SGDLS and CDR2 YYNGEE. The CDR3 loop is CASSRSGLTGETQYF. CDR3 bases: TGTGCCAGCAGCCGGAGCGGTCTAACGGGGGAGACCCAGTACTTC.

The CDR3 DNA follows: TGTGCCAGCAGTTACCGAAGCGGGTGGGGAGAGACCCAGTACTTC. Translation gives CASSYRSGWGETQYF. V usage is TRBV6-5 and J usage is TRBJ2-5; the D gene is possibly TRBD2 (6 bases). The germline gives CDR1 MNHEY, CDR2 SVGAGI. The V end lost 2 bases, the J end lost 4 bases, and 14 bases lay between the germline ends. This CDR3 contains 15 residues.

This clone was found once. V gene TRBV5-6 combines with J gene TRBJ1-2; a possible D gene is TRBD1 (6 bases). The CDR3 spans 12 residues. With 4 bases removed from V and 7 bases from J, the gap between germline ends came to 11 bases. Looked up from germline, CDR1 is SGHDT and CDR2 is YYEEEE. Written as DNA, the CDR3 is TGTGCCAGCAGCACCTTACAGGGTGGCTACACCTTC. This codes for CASSTLQGGYTF.

The chain uses TRBV6-6 and TRBJ2-5; 9 bases align to TRBD1. The V gene end was trimmed by 6 bases and the J gene end by 5 bases; junction bases not matched to a gene: 7. The CDR3 sequence is 14 residues long. Germline CDR1 is MNHNY and CDR2 is SVGAGI (reference sequence). CDR3 sequence (DNA): TGTGCCAGCAGCCGGGACAGGGCCAGGGAGACCCAGTACTTC. Translation gives CASSRDRARETQYF.

The V call is TRBV28, the J call TRBJ2-1; tentative D call: TRBD2 (6 bases). CDR3 length: 18 residues. CDR1 is MDHEN and CDR2 is SYDVKM in the germline V gene. Trimming removed 3 bases at V and 1 base at J, with 19 bases between. Written as DNA, the CDR3 is TGTGCCAGCAGTTTTAATCTACTCGCGGGACTTTCCTACAATGAGCAGTTCTTC. Amino acids: CASSFNLLAGLSYNEQFF. Complete variable domain (other parts from reference TRBV28 and TRBJ2-1): DVKVTQSSRYLVKRTGEKVFLECVQDMDHENMFWYRQDPGLGLRLIYFSYDVKMKEKGDIPEGYSVSREKKERFSLILESASTNQTSMYLCASSFNLLAGLSYNEQFFGPGTRLTVL.

This clone was counted only a few times. V is TRBV5-8 and J is TRBJ1-6; D is undetermined. From germline, CDR1 is SGHTS and CDR2 YDEGEE. The CDR3 spans 13 residues. Trimming took 9 bases from V and 6 from J, leaving 13 bases between them. CDR3 DNA: TGTGCCACCCGAGACATTCCTAATTCACCCCTCCACTTT. This translates into CATRDIPNSPLHF.

V usage is TRBV7-9 and J usage is TRBJ2-2, with no clear D. The CDR3 loop spans 16 amino acids. CDR1 is SEHNR and CDR2 is FQNEAQ in the germline V gene (reference sequence). V shed 5 bases and J shed 6 bases, with 19 bases lying between them. Here the CDR3 DNA reads TGTGCCAGCAGCCCGACCGGGTCCCTAGTCTCCGGGGAGCTGTTTTTT. This codes for CASSPTGSLVSGELFF.

The chain combines TRBV18 with TRBJ1-2, with D possibly TRBD1 on 6 matching bases. The CDR3 contains 12 residues. The V gene lost 0 bases and the J gene lost 7 bases, with 6 bases spanning the gap. Germline-derived CDR1 and CDR2 are KGHSH and LQKENI. CDR3 nucleotide sequence: TGTGCCAGCTCACCACCCAGGGGTGGCTACACCTTC. Protein sequence: CASSPPRGGYTF.

The genes are TRBV15 and TRBJ2-7, with D unresolved. The CDR3 consists of 13 residues. Germline loops: CDR1 LNHNV, CDR2 YYDKDF (reference sequence). V shed 2 bases and J shed 1 base, with 6 bases lying between them. Here the CDR3 reads CATSRSRSYEQYF. CDR3 DNA sequence: TGTGCCACCAGCAGATCTCGTTCCTACGAGCAGTACTTC.

This clone turned up a few times. This sequence joins TRBV29-1 and TRBJ1-1, with 11 bases lining up with TRBD1. Germline V gene data show CDR1 as SQVTM and CDR2 as ANQGSEA. The V gene end was trimmed by 0 bases and the J gene end by 5 bases; junction bases not matched to a gene: 11. This CDR3 contains 17 residues. In DNA form, the CDR3 reads TGCAGCGTTGAAGATAGTCGTTTTGGGACAGGGGGTACTGAAGCTTTCTTT. Translating gives CSVEDSRFGTGGTEAFF.

This chain links TRBV6-1 with TRBJ1-1; 10 nucleotides line up with TRBD1. Germline CDR1 reads MNHNS; CDR2 reads SASEGT. The CDR3 totals 15 residues. The V segment lost 7 bases and the J segment 1 base; nucleotides outside the gene matches: 6. CDR3 in DNA: TGTGCCAGCAAGAGACAGGGGGCCGGGAACACTGAAGCTTTCTTT. Protein: CASKRQGAGNTEAFF.